One and the same sample provided the 24 T cell receptor beta chains below, sequenced in a study of T cells in Graves' hyperthyroidism and ophthalmopathy. Amplification of TCR beta CDR3 regions was performed using RNA transcripts as template. HTBI primers drove first-round RT-PCR of the TCR CDR3. TCRdb redid the calling of the multiplex PCR reads with MiXCR, one entry per CDR3 protein. The sample has about 560,000 distinct CDR3 sequences, about 43% seen once; the top ten hold approximately 8.2%. Sequenced: peripheral blood or thyroid tissue (not recorded which). These TCRs come from a woman aged 18-29 years with Graves' hyperthyroidism.

V gene TRBV6-2 or TRBV6-3 combines with J gene TRBJ2-5, with D perhaps matching TRBD1 (6 bases). This CDR3 spans 14 amino acids. V was shortened by 4 bases and J by 2 bases, with 11 bases between the two germline ends. The germline gives CDR1 MNHEY, CDR2 SVGEGT. As DNA, the CDR3 is TGTGCCAGCAGTTCGGGACACTTACAAGAGACCCAGTACTTC. Translation: CASSSGHLQETQYF.

This clonotype has a count of ten or more. CDR3 DNA sequence: TGTGCCAGCAGGTTGACGAACGGCGGCTACACCTTC. Amino acid sequence: CASRLTNGGYTF. V usage is TRBV7-2 and J usage is TRBJ1-2, with D hard to call. Germline V gives CDR1 SGHTA, CDR2 FQGNSA. The CDR3 has 12 residues. With 6 bases removed from V and 8 bases from J, the gap between germline ends came to 13 bases.

The rearrangement uses TRBV25-1 and TRBJ1-1, with D possibly matching TRBD1 (5 bases). From germline, CDR1 is MGHDK and CDR2 SYGVNS. This CDR3 region has 17 residues. Trimming removed 6 bases from V and 3 bases from J, with 23 bases in between. In nucleotides, the CDR3 is TGTGCCAGCAGCCAAGATTGGTTGGCCAGGGAGTACACTGAAGCTTTCTTT. Amino acid sequence: CASSQDWLAREYTEAFF.

The chain is built from TRBV5-1 and TRBJ1-6, with D uncertain. Germline V gene sequence: CDR1 SGHRS, CDR2 YFSETQ. This CDR3 spans 15 amino acids. Trimming pared 0 bases from V and 4 bases from J, leaving 8 bases between. For the CDR3, the DNA is TGCGCCAGCAGCTTGGCCTCGCAGTATAATTCACCCCTCCACTTT. This translates into CASSLASQYNSPLHF.

V usage is TRBV20-1 and J usage is TRBJ2-7, with D maybe TRBD2 (5 bases). The germline V and J ends were trimmed by 6 bases and 1 base, with 10 bases remaining between them. The germline V gene encodes CDR1 DFQATT and CDR2 SNEGSKA (reference sequence). The CDR3 covers 12 residues. CDR3 residues: CSADGVSYEQYF. For the CDR3, the DNA is TGCAGTGCCGACGGGGTGTCCTACGAGCAGTACTTC.

This clonotype has only a few counts. CDR3: CASSPLVGRGTGEKLFF. Here the CDR3 DNA reads TGTGCCAGCAGCCCCCTAGTAGGCAGGGGAACGGGTGAAAAACTGTTTTTT. This chain connects TRBV7-9 to TRBJ1-4; a possible D gene is TRBD1 (6 bases). Germline CDR1 is SEHNR and CDR2 is FQNEAQ (reference sequence). V was trimmed by 5 bases and J by 7 bases, leaving 23 bases between them. The CDR3 is 17 residues long.

In the case of this clonotype: Since a much larger clone is just one base distant, this may be a read error. The V gene is TRBV19, the J gene TRBJ2-6; D not resolved. There are 15 residues in the CDR3. Germline CDR1 reads LNHDA; CDR2 reads SQIVND (reference sequence). V was shortened by 4 bases and J by 0 bases, with 7 bases between the two germline ends. The CDR3 coding sequence is TGTGCCAGTAGTACGGCCTTCTCTGGGGCCAACGTCCTGACTTTC. It codes for CASSTAFSGANVLTF.

Ten or more counts support this clonotype. One end of the junction does not line up with germline, which may come from a read error. This chain joins TRBV7-7 and TRBJ2-6; D gene uncertain. The germline V gene has CDR1 SSHAT and CDR2 FNYEAQ (reference sequence). The CDR3 has 13 residues. CDR3 in amino acids: CASSLPGANVLTF. The DNA for the CDR3 is TGTGCTAGCAGCTTACCTGGGGCCAACGTCCTGACTTTC.

The V call is TRBV20-1, the J call TRBJ2-5; a possible D gene is TRBD2 (6 bases). The CDR3 consists of 15 residues. V lost 4 bases and J lost 4, with 19 bases in between. The V gene's germline CDR1 is DFQATT and CDR2 SNEGSKA (reference sequence). The CDR3 DNA follows: TGCAGTGCTAATGGGCCTAGTGGGGAGGCAGAGACCCAGTACTTC. The encoded protein is CSANGPSGEAETQYF.

This chain links TRBV29-1 with TRBJ2-7, with D perhaps given as TRBD1 or TRBD2 (5 bases each). This CDR3 comprises 11 residues. Germline CDR1 and CDR2: SQVTM and ANQGSEA. V was cut by 3 bases and J by 3 bases, with 6 bases left in between. The CDR3 DNA sequence: TGCAGCGTTGATGGGGGCTACGAGCAGTACTTC. It is translated as CSVDGGYEQYF.

The chain links TRBV15 to TRBJ2-5, with no clear D. The V end was cut by 3 bases, the J end by 1 base, with 12 bases between. Germline CDR1 is LNHNV and CDR2 is YYDKDF (reference sequence). This CDR3 comprises 15 residues. Here the CDR3 reads CATSRLTASQETQYF. The CDR3 DNA is TGTGCCACCAGCAGGTTGACGGCTTCCCAAGAGACCCAGTACTTC.

This clonotype was seen a few times. This sequence joins TRBV20-1 and TRBJ2-5; D remains ambiguous. The CDR3 spans 14 residues. Trimming stripped 1 base from V and 4 bases from J, with 13 bases between. Germline V lookup: CDR1 DFQATT, CDR2 SNEGSKA (reference sequence). CDR3 region: CSARGGTLGETQYF. CDR3 nucleotide sequence: TGCAGTGCTAGAGGTGGCACGCTTGGAGAGACCCAGTACTTC.

V gene TRBV10-3 combines with J gene TRBJ1-1; D is unclear. CDR1 and CDR2 (germline): ENHRY, SYGVKD. The CDR3 is 15 residues long. The CDR3 nucleotides are TGTGCTAGTGGTTCCCCCTGGACGCTGAACACTGAAGCTTTCTTT. This encodes CASGSPWTLNTEAFF.

This rearrangement joins TRBV20-1 to TRBJ1-1; D remains ambiguous. Germline lookup yields CDR1 DFQATT and CDR2 SNEGSKA (reference sequence). This CDR3 spans 12 amino acids. Trimming removed 4 bases at V and 4 bases at J, with 10 bases between. The CDR3 loop is CSAISGATEAFF. CDR3 DNA: TGCAGTGCTATATCAGGTGCCACTGAAGCTTTCTTT.

This clonotype was seen only a few times. The chain has TRBV9 and TRBJ2-5, with D perhaps matching TRBD1 (6 bases). CDR3 length equals 16 residues. Trimming took off 4 bases at V and 5 bases at J, with 21 bases between the two ends. Germline CDR1 SGDLS, CDR2 YYNGEE. The CDR3 loop is CASSSITAGDAETQYF. In DNA, the CDR3 is TGTGCCAGCAGCTCAATCACGGCAGGGGACGCGGAGACCCAGTACTTC.

The chain links TRBV20-1 to TRBJ2-7; 12 bases agree with TRBD2. CDR1 is DFQATT, CDR2 SNEGSKA, per germline (reference sequence). V lost 1 base and J lost 7; bases outside the gene matches: 5. This CDR3 spans 14 amino acids. The CDR3 region is CSARVPSGREEQYF. CDR3 in DNA: TGCAGTGCTAGAGTGCCTAGCGGGAGGGAGGAGCAGTACTTC.

This clonotype was counted a single time. This may be a read error: a much more frequent sequence differs by one nucleotide. The genes are TRBV7-6 and TRBJ1-6; 8 bases match TRBD1. Germline V lookup: CDR1 SGHVS, CDR2 FNYEAQ. The junction had 6 bases not matched to a gene; V was cut back by 5 bases and J by 6 bases. This CDR3 region has 15 residues. The CDR3 sequence is CASSLQGATNSPLHF. CDR3 coding DNA: TGTGCCAGCAGCCTTCAGGGGGCAACTAATTCACCCCTCCACTTT.

This chain connects TRBV2 to TRBJ1-2; 8 positions agree with TRBD1. The CDR3 length is 15 residues. Looked up from germline, CDR1 is SNHLY and CDR2 is FYNNEI. After removal of 5 bases from V and 8 bases from J, the junction contained 13 bases not matched to a gene. The CDR3 is CASSLARGRMGGYTF. In DNA, the CDR3 is TGTGCCAGCAGTTTGGCCAGGGGGCGCATGGGAGGCTACACCTTC.

This clonotype was seen repeatedly, ten times or more. The chain combines TRBV15 with TRBJ1-2; D gene ambiguous. The CDR3 consists of 12 residues. Germline V CDR1 and CDR2: LNHNV, YYDKDF (reference sequence). V was clipped by 0 bases and J by 8 bases, with 7 bases between them. As DNA, the CDR3 is TGTGCCACCAGCAGAGATGGAGGGGGCTACACCTTC. Its translation: CATSRDGGGYTF. Together with reference TRBV15 and TRBJ1-2, the CDR3 gives the full variable domain: DAMVIQNPRYQVTQFGKPVTLSCSQTLNHNVMYWYQQKSSQAPKLLFHYYDKDFNNEADTPDNFQSRRPNTSFCFLDIRSPGLGDTAMYLCATSRDGGGYTFGSGTRLTVV.

This clonotype was picked up one time. V gene TRBV24-1 combines with J gene TRBJ1-5; D is ambiguous. V was clipped by 1 base and J by 14 bases, with 17 bases between them. The CDR3 totals 14 residues. Per the germline V gene, CDR1 is KGHDR and CDR2 is SFDVKD. CDR3 coding DNA: TGTGCCACCAGTGATTTTGGAGCGGACGGCTACGAGCATTTT. Amino acids: CATSDFGADGYEHF.

With respect to this clonotype: One end of the junction varies from germline; a read error may be responsible. J is TRBJ2-7 and V is TRBV5-1; TRBD2 might be the D (5 bases). In germline, CDR1 is SGHRS, CDR2 YFSETQ. The CDR3 runs to 14 residues. This CDR3 reads CASSSTEALYEQYF. In DNA form, the CDR3 reads TGTGCCAGCAGCTCAACGGAGGCCCTCTACGAGCAGTACTTC.

There are a few counts of this clonotype. This chain uses TRBV7-2 with TRBJ2-5, with 7 bases that match TRBD2. The CDR3 covers 13 residues. CDR1 and CDR2 from the germline V gene are SGHTA and FQGNSA. In nucleotides, the CDR3 is TGTGCTAGAGCGGGGACGGGGGAAGAGACCCAGTACTTC. This codes for CARAGTGEETQYF.

In this sample, this clonotype turned up a few times. This chain uses TRBV11-3 with TRBJ2-2; D is unclear. The V and J ends lost 0 bases and 1 base respectively, with 9 bases between them. The CDR3 spans 16 residues. The germline CDR1 and CDR2 sequences are SGHNT and YENEEA. In nucleotides, the CDR3 is TGTGCCAGCAGCTTAGAGTGGAGCCAGAACACCGGGGAGCTGTTTTTT. Translating it yields CASSLEWSQNTGELFF.

This clonotype was detected ten times or more. The gene calls are TRBV29-1 and TRBJ2-5; weak D call: TRBD2 (6 bases). The germline gives CDR1 SQVTM, CDR2 ANQGSEA. The V and J ends lost 3 bases and 2 bases respectively, with 10 bases between them. The CDR3 consists of 13 residues. The CDR3 is CSVERGGQETQYF. The CDR3 nucleotides are TGCAGCGTTGAGCGGGGCGGACAAGAGACCCAGTACTTC.